These 17 T cell receptor beta chains were all obtained from the same sample, sequenced in a study of T-cell memory formation after mild COVID-19. TCRdb reprocessed the 5' RACE reads with MiXCR, giving one entry per CDR3 protein. The data show 350,000 to 400,000 distinct CDR3 sequences, about an eighth seen once. Sequenced sample: PBMCs or a T cell subset sorted from them (not recorded which). The receptors here all came from a man between 18 and 29 years old who had mild COVID-19 (a few samples of this study predate the infection). Cell type and time point are not known.

This clonotype was detected only a few times. The V and J genes are TRBV5-1 and TRBJ2-3; D gene uncertain. This CDR3 has 16 amino acids. CDR1 SGHRS and CDR2 YFSETQ come from the germline V gene. V lost 0 bases, J lost 2 bases, and 13 bases lay in between. CDR3 nucleotides: TGCGCCAGCAGCTTGGTAGTTTCGAGGTTCACAGATACGCAGTATTTT. This sequence encodes CASSLVVSRFTDTQYF.

This sequence joins TRBV7-3 and TRBJ2-2; D remains ambiguous. This CDR3 spans 15 amino acids. Trimming removed 2 bases from V and 0 bases from J, with 7 bases in between. The V gene's germline CDR1 is SGHTA and CDR2 FQGTGA. Written as DNA, the CDR3 is TGTGCCAGCAGCTTACGCCACGCGAACACCGGGGAGCTGTTTTTT. This translates into CASSLRHANTGELFF.

This clonotype was observed a handful of times. The chain has TRBV7-2 and TRBJ1-1, with D possibly matching TRBD1 (6 bases). V was cut by 5 bases and J by 3 bases, with 13 bases left in between. Germline V gene sequence: CDR1 SGHTA, CDR2 FQGNSA. The CDR3 contains 14 residues. CDR3: CASSSPTGYTEAFF. In DNA form, the CDR3 reads TGTGCCAGCAGCAGCCCTACAGGGTACACTGAAGCTTTCTTT.

J is TRBJ1-5 and V is TRBV6-5; 9 nucleotides agree with TRBD1. The V gene end was trimmed by 6 bases and the J gene end by 3 bases; junction bases not matched to a gene: 3. The CDR3 loop spans 14 amino acids. Looked up from germline, CDR1 is MNHEY and CDR2 is SVGAGI. CDR3 loop: CASRDRGLNQPQHF. The CDR3 nucleotides are TGTGCCAGCAGGGACAGGGGCCTCAATCAGCCCCAGCATTTT.

This chain connects TRBV9 to TRBJ2-2, with D unresolved. CDR3 length: 12 residues. V shed 3 bases and J shed 4 bases, with 4 bases lying between them. Germline V lookup: CDR1 SGDLS, CDR2 YYNGEE. CDR3 DNA: TGTGCCAGCAGCGCCGCCACCGGGGAGCTGTTTTTT. As protein: CASSAATGELFF.

This clonotype was seen ten or more times. The chain carries TRBV2 and TRBJ1-2, with a possible D match to TRBD1 (6 bases). CDR3 length equals 14 residues. V lost 4 bases and J 4 bases, leaving 13 bases between the germline ends. The germline V gene encodes CDR1 SNHLY and CDR2 FYNNEI. The CDR3, as DNA: TGTGCCAGCAGTGTCGTGGGGGGGGCCTATGGCTACACCTTC. Residues: CASSVVGGAYGYTF.

This clonotype was recorded many times. This chain links TRBV5-1 with TRBJ1-2; D not certain. Germline values: CDR1 SGHRS, CDR2 YFSETQ. V was clipped by 0 bases and J by 4 bases, with 16 bases between them. There are 16 residues in the CDR3. CDR3 sequence reads: CASSLDRSSRTYGYTF. CDR3 sequence (DNA): TGCGCCAGCAGCTTGGATCGTTCTAGTCGGACCTATGGCTACACCTTC.

This clonotype was seen a few times. The chain links TRBV4-3 to TRBJ2-5; D unresolved. Germline V gene sequence: CDR1 LGHNA, CDR2 YSLEER. The ends were cut back, 0 bases at V and 7 bases at J, with 12 bases in the middle. The CDR3 sequence is 14 residues long. The CDR3 bases are TGCGCCAGCAGCCAAGAAACGGCTGTTGGGACCCAGTACTTC. It codes for CASSQETAVGTQYF.

The CDR3 sequence: CASSPAQGYEQYF. The CDR3 DNA reads TGTGCCAGCAGCCCCGCCCAGGGCTACGAGCAGTACTTC. The rearrangement uses TRBV7-6 and TRBJ2-7; tentatively, D is TRBD1 (5 bases). V lost 5 bases and J 3 bases, leaving 11 bases between the germline ends. CDR1 is SGHVS, CDR2 FNYEAQ, per germline. The CDR3 spans 13 residues.

This clonotype was found many times. This chain joins TRBV28 and TRBJ2-5; D perhaps matches TRBD1 (5 bases). Between the trimmed V and J ends, which lost 7 bases and 5 bases, there was a span of 11 bases. CDR1 and CDR2 from the germline V gene are MDHEN and SYDVKM. This CDR3 region has 12 residues. CDR3 DNA sequence: TGTGCCAGCATGAGATCAGGGGAGACCCAGTACTTC. This sequence encodes CASMRSGETQYF.

This clonotype occurred many times. This rearrangement joins TRBV11-2 to TRBJ2-2; TRBD1 aligns across 7 bases. Unmatched junction bases numbered 7, after V lost 5 bases and J lost 7 bases. CDR3 length: 14 residues. Germline CDR1 is SGHAT and CDR2 is FQNNGV. CDR3 coding DNA: TGTGCCAGCAGCCCAAGCAGGGGGAACGGGGAGCTGTTTTTT. Translated, it gives CASSPSRGNGELFF.

The chain employs TRBV5-6 and TRBJ2-2, with D perhaps TRBD1 (5 bases). The CDR3 has 14 amino acids. Germline CDR1 reads SGHDT; CDR2 reads YYEEEE. With 2 bases removed from V and 4 bases from J, the gap between germline ends came to 9 bases. The CDR3 sequence: CASSLFQGTGELFF. CDR3 coding DNA: TGTGCCAGCAGCTTATTTCAGGGCACCGGGGAGCTGTTTTTT. The full variable domain, rest sourced from reference TRBV5-6 and TRBJ2-2, is DAGVTQSPTHLIKTRGQQVTLRCSPKSGHDTVSWYQQALGQGPQFIFQYYEEEERQRGNFPDRFSGHQFPNYSSELNVNALLLGDSALYLCASSLFQGTGELFFGEGSRLTVL.

This clonotype has ten or more counts. The V call is TRBV9, the J call TRBJ2-1; D is unclear. V dropped 5 bases and J dropped 0 bases, with 9 bases sitting between them. The CDR3 has 14 residues. Germline CDR1 SGDLS, CDR2 YYNGEE. The CDR3 protein is CASRPLSSYNEQFF. For the CDR3, the DNA is TGTGCCAGCAGACCCCTGAGCTCCTACAATGAGCAGTTCTTC.

This clonotype was found a few times. The chain joins TRBV9 to TRBJ2-1; 15 nucleotides match TRBD2. J gave up 7 bases and V 4 bases, and 6 bases lay outside the gene matches. The CDR3 is 16 residues long. CDR1 is SGDLS, CDR2 YYNGEE, per germline. The CDR3 DNA is TGTGCCAGCAGCACGGGACTAGCGGGGGGTAATAATGAGCAGTTCTTC. Its translation is CASSTGLAGGNNEQFF.

This chain links TRBV23-1 with TRBJ1-5; no clear D gene. TRBV23-1 is an open reading frame, and its role is uncertain. Trimming stripped 5 bases from V and 10 bases from J, with 18 bases between. The CDR3 is 14 amino acids. CDR3 nucleotide sequence: TGCGCCAGCAGTGGGTATGGAGGTTGTAATCCCCAGCATTTT. It codes for CASSGYGGCNPQHF.

The chain joins TRBV6-2 or TRBV6-3 to TRBJ2-7, with TRBD1 identical over 10 bases. J gave up 6 bases and V 5 bases, and 10 bases lay outside the gene matches. This CDR3 region has 15 residues. The germline CDR1 and CDR2 sequences are MNHEY and SVGEGT. CDR3 residues: CASSTDRGRVSEQYV. CDR3 bases: TGTGCCAGCAGTACCGACAGGGGGCGAGTGTCCGAGCAGTACGTC.

This clonotype turned up a few times. The chain is built from TRBV21-1 and TRBJ1-1; TRBD1 reflects the table's D call only, with no check against the DNA. TRBV21-1 is a listed pseudogene. The CDR3 contains 16 residues. The CDR3 sequence is CASSPPWDRENTEAFF. DNA for the CDR3: TGTGCCAGCAGCCCACCGTGGGACAGGGAGAACACTGAAGCTTTCTTT.